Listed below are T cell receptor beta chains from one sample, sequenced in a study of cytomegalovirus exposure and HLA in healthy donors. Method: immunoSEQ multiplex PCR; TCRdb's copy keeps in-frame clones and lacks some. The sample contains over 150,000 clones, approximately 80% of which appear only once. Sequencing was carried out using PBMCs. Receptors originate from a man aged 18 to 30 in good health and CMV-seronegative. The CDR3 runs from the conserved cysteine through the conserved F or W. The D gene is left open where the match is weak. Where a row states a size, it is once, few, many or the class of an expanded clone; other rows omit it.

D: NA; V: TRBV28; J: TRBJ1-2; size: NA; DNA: TGTGCCAGCAGTTTACCGGGAAACTATGGCTACACCTTC; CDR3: CASSLPGNYGYTF
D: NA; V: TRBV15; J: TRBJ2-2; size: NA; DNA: TGTGCCACCAGCTCCTCGAGGACCGGGGAGTTGTTTTTT; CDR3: CATSSSRTGELFF
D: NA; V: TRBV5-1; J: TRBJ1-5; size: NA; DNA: TGCGCCAGCAGCTTGGAGCCCGGGGGGGCCCACATACATTTT; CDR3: CASSLEPGGAHIHF
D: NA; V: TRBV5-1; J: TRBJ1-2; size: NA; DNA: TGCGCCAGCAGCTCCAGGCCTGTCAACTATGGCTACACCTTC; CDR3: CASSSRPVNYGYTF
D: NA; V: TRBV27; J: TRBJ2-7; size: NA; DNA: TGTGCCAGCAGTTCTGATATCCGGGACACCCACTACGAGCAGTACTTC; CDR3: CASSSDIRDTHYEQYF
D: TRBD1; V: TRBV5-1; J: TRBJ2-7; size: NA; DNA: TGCGCCAGCAGCCCCGGGACAGGGAATTACGAGCAGTACTTC; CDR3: CASSPGTGNYEQYF
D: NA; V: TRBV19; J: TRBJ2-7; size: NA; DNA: TGTGCCAGTAGTATAGTAGGCGGGTACGACTACGAGCAGTACTTC; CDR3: CASSIVGGYDYEQYF
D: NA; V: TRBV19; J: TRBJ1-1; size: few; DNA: TGTGCCAGTAGTATCGGGGGGGGAAACACTGAAGCTTTCTTT; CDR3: CASSIGGGNTEAFF
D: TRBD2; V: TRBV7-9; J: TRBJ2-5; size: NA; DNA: TGTGCCAGCAGCCCCGGACGGAGACAGCGGGGAGAGACCCAGTACTTC; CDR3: CASSPGRRQRGETQYF
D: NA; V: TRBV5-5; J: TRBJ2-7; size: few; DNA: TGTGCCAGCAGCTGGGGGCAGGGTTACCACGAGCAGTACTTC; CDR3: CASSWGQGYHEQYF
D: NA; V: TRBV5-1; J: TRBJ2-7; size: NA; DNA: TGCGCCAGCAGCTTATCTAAAGGGAGCTACGAGCAGTACTTC; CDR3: CASSLSKGSYEQYF
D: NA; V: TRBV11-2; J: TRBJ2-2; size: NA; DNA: TGTGCCACCCGGTTTCGGACCGGGGAGCTGTTTTTT; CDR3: CATRFRTGELFF
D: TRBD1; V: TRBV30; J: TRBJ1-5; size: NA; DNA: TGTGCCTGGAGTGTACGGGGGGACAGGGGCAACCAAAGCAATCAGCCCCAGCATTTT; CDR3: CAWSVRGDRGNQSNQPQHF
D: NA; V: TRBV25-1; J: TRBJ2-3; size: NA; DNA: TGTGCCAGCAGTGGGCATACAGATACGCAGTATTTT; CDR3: CASSGHTDTQYF
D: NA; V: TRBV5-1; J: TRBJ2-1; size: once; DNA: TGCGCCAGCAGCTTGGGGGAGGGGGGTTCCTACAATGAGCAGTTCTTC; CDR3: CASSLGEGGSYNEQFF
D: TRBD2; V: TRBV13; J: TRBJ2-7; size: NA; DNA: TGTGCCAGCCTCTCCCGGGAGGACCCCCTCTACGAGCAGTACTTC; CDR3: CASLSREDPLYEQYF
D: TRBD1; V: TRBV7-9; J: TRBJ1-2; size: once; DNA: TGTGCCAGCAGCTTCCCAATCAGGACAGGGGGCGCATCAGGTGGCTACACCTTC; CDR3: CASSFPIRTGGASGGYTF
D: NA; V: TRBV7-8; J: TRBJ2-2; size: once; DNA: TGTGCCAGCAGCTTACACGGCACCGGGGAGCTGTTTTTT; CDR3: CASSLHGTGELFF
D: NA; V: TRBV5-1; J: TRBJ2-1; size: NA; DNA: TGCGCCAGCAGCGCCGACAGTAACTCCTACAATGAGCAGTTCTTC; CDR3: CASSADSNSYNEQFF
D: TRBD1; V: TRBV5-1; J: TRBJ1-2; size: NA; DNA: TGCGCCAGCAGGATCGGGACAGGGACATTCTACACCTTC; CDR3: CASRIGTGTFYTF
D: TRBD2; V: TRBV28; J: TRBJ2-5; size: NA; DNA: TGTGCCAGCAGCTGGGAGGGAGAGACCCAGTACTTC; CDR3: CASSWEGETQYF
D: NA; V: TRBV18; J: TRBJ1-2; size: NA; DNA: TGTGCCAGCTCACCCGTGCAGGGGTCTAACTATGGCTACACCTTC; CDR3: CASSPVQGSNYGYTF
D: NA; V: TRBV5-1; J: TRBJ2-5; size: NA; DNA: TGCGCCAGCAGCTTGATGGCCCGCCAAGAGACCCAGTACTTC; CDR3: CASSLMARQETQYF
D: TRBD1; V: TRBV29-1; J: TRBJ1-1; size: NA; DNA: TGCAGCGTTGGGGCAGGGGGCCTCACTGAAGCTTTCTTT; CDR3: CSVGAGGLTEAFF
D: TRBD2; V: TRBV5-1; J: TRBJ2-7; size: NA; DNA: TGCGCCAGCAGCTTGGAAAGAGCGGGGGGGCTCGACGAGCAGTACTTC; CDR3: CASSLERAGGLDEQYF
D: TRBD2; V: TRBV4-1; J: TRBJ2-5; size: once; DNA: TGCGCCAGCAGCCATAATAGCGGGCCGGTAGAGACCCAGTACTTC; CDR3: CASSHNSGPVETQYF
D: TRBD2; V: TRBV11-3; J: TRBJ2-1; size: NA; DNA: TGTGCCAGCAGCTTAGGAATACTAGCGGGAGAATTTGGGGGGCAGTTCTTC; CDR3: CASSLGILAGEFGGQFF
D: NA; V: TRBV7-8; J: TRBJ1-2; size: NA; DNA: TGTGCCAGCAGCTTAGTCGGGGTGGGGGCCAGCTATGGCTACACCTTC; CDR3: CASSLVGVGASYGYTF
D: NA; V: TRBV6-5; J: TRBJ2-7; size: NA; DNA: TGTGCCAGCAGTTACTCATGGCAGGGAATCTCCTACGAGCAGTACTTC; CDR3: CASSYSWQGISYEQYF